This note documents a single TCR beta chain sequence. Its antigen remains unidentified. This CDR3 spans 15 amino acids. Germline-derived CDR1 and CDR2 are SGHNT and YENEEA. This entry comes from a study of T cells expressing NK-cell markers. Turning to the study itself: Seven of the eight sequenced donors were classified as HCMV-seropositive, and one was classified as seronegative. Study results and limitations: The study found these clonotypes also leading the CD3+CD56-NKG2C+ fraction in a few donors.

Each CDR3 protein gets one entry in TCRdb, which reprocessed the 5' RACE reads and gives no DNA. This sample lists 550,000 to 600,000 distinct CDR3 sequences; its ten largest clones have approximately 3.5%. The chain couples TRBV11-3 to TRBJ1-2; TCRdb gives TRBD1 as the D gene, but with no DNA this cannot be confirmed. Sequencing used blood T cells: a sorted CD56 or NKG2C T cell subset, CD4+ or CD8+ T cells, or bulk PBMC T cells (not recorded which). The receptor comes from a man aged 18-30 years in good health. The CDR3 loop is CASSLNWDTNYGYTF.